One and the same sample provided the 27 T cell receptor beta chains below, sequenced in a study of CD8+ T cells in alopecia areata (dated by TCRdb to the late 2010s). The library came from the immunoSEQ multiplex PCR assay. RNA was extracted from all samples and reverse transcribed into cDNA as template for TCR sequencing. Here the immuneACCESS table is served through TCRdb, limited to in-frame sequences with V and J called. Missing clones are a known gap in these copies; in checked studies unresolved V genes cover under half, and the rest lacks a known reason. The table puts some 110,000 clones in this sample, none counted just once. Around 20% of the sample goes to the ten largest clones. Source material: lesional skin. These receptors originate from a C3H/HeJ mouse with alopecia areata. Mice of this strain carry the MHC haplotype H2-k.

This clone has more than one count but fewer than ten. The genes and germline here are from mouse. The sequenced fragment ends 4 residues before the CDR3 boundary, so the rest is inferred from the germline J gene. The chain combines TRBV13-1 with TRBJ2-7; 10 positions agree with TRBD1. CDR1 NSHNY and CDR2 SYGAGN come from the germline V gene. This CDR3 contains 15 residues. Partial CDR3 DNA: TGTGCCAGCAGTGATCCCCGGACAGGGGGGTAT. Amino acids: CASSDPRTGGY. The complete CDR3 sequence is CASSDPRTGGYEQYF.

This clone came up a few times. Gene names are the mouse ones. The read halts 4 residues ahead of the CDR3 end, with the missing end drawn from the germline J gene. This chain joins TRBV13-3 and TRBJ1-1, with a tentative D call TRBD1 (5 bases). Germline V lookup: CDR1 NNHDY, CDR2 SYVADS. The CDR3 loop spans 12 amino acids. CDR3 loop: CASSGGVPEVFF. The sequenced part of the CDR3 DNA is TGTGCCAGCAGTGGGGGGGTCCCA.

For this clone: These gene names are mouse names. The read gets to within 4 residues of the CDR3 end, and the germline J gene fills in the rest. This chain joins TRBV13-3 and TRBJ2-3; the match to TRBD2 covers 7 bases. V lost 4 bases and J lost 0; bases outside the gene matches: 2. This CDR3 spans 14 amino acids. In germline, CDR1 is NNHDY, CDR2 SYVADS. The CDR3 DNA, read in part, is TGTGCCAGCAGTCTGGGGGAAAGTGCAGAA. Translating it yields CASSLGESAE. The complete CDR3 sequence is CASSLGESAETLYF.

There are a few counts of this clone. Mouse germline and gene names are used. With the read ending 4 residues before the CDR3 end, the germline J gene is used to fill in that end. The chain employs TRBV12-1 and TRBJ1-2; D may be TRBD1 (5 bases). This CDR3 has 14 residues. Germline CDR1 and CDR2: SGHSN and HYEKVE. Trimming took off 0 bases at V and 0 bases at J, with 7 bases between the two ends. CDR3 DNA (partial): TGTGCCAGCTCTCTCGACAGTGCAAACTCC. It codes for CASSLDSANS. The CDR3 reads in full as CASSLDSANSDYTF.

A note on this clone: Genes and germline come from the mouse. The read is 4 residues too short to cover the CDR3 end, so that end is filled in from the germline J gene. The chain has TRBV13-3 and TRBJ2-1; 10 nucleotides align to TRBD2. CDR1 is NNHDY, CDR2 SYVADS, per germline. The CDR3 sequence is 16 residues long. V lost 6 bases to trimming and J lost 0 bases; unmatched junction nucleotides: 6. Incomplete CDR3 DNA: TGTGCCAGCACCTCGGACTGGGGGTTTAACTATGCT. This gives the protein CASTSDWGFNYA. The complete CDR3 sequence is CASTSDWGFNYAEQFF.

Notes on this clone: Genes and germline are mouse. Read data end 4 residues before the CDR3 end; the end is taken from the germline J gene. This chain connects TRBV17 to TRBJ2-7; D is unresolved. Trimming removed 3 bases at V and 3 bases at J, with 6 bases between. Germline CDR1 reads MNHDT; CDR2 reads YYDKIL. The length of the CDR3 is 12 residues. The CDR3 loop is CASSSQDYEQYF. CDR3 DNA (partial): TGTGCTAGCAGTAGTCAGGACTAT.

Details on this clone: All gene names here are mouse names. The read ends 4 residues shy of where the CDR3 ends; the end is completed using the germline J gene. The chain is built from TRBV1 and TRBJ2-1; D is perhaps TRBD2 (6 bases). V was trimmed by 6 bases and J by 0 bases, leaving 9 bases between them. The CDR3 is made up of 14 amino acids. Germline V CDR1 and CDR2: NSQYPW, LRSPGD (reference sequence). The CDR3 sequence: CTCRAGANYAEQFF. The CDR3 DNA, read in part, is TGCACCTGCAGGGCTGGGGCTAACTATGCT.

The table lists this clone with many counts. Here the gene names and germline are mouse. The read comes to an end 4 residues before the CDR3 does, leaving the germline J gene to fill in the end. J is TRBJ2-1 and V is TRBV13-3; TRBD1 is a possible D gene (5 bases). Germline V lookup: CDR1 NNHDY, CDR2 SYVADS. The CDR3 is made up of 13 amino acids. V lost 3 bases to trimming and J lost 4 bases, with 8 bases between them. The CDR3 spells CASSAGRYAEQFF. CDR3 DNA (partial): TGTGCCAGCAGTGCAGGGAGGTATGCT.

In its sample, this clone was seen many times. Each gene name is a mouse one. The DNA ends 4 residues before the CDR3 does, and the rest of the CDR3 is filled in from the germline J gene. This chain links TRBV13-3 with TRBJ2-1; 7 bases line up with TRBD1. The V gene end was trimmed by 4 bases and the J gene end by 3 bases; junction bases not matched to a gene: 4. CDR3 size: 14 residues. Germline CDR1 reads NNHDY; CDR2 reads SYVADS. The CDR3 spells CASSTQGVYAEQFF. CDR3 DNA, as far as it was read: TGTGCCAGCAGTACGCAGGGGGTCTATGCT.

This clone was seen a handful of times. Gene names and germline refer to mouse. The sequence runs out 4 residues before the end of the CDR3; the remainder is reconstructed from the germline J gene. This chain links TRBV1 with TRBJ2-1, with 8 bases that match TRBD2. This CDR3 comprises 14 residues. J was trimmed by 6 bases and V by 1 base; bases with no gene match: 2. Germline assignment: CDR1 NSQYPW and CDR2 LRSPGD (reference sequence). The CDR3 DNA, read in part, is TGCACCTGCAGTGCAGGGACTGGGACTGCT. It is translated as CTCSAGTGTA. The whole CDR3 sequence is CTCSAGTGTAEQFF.

This clone has a handful of counts. All gene names here are mouse names. The DNA ends 4 residues before the CDR3 does, and the rest of the CDR3 is filled in from the germline J gene. This rearrangement joins TRBV13-2 to TRBJ2-1, with no clear D. V dropped 6 bases and J dropped 3 bases, with 10 bases sitting between them. The germline V gene encodes CDR1 NNHNN and CDR2 SYGAGS (reference sequence). There are 13 residues in the CDR3. The CDR3 DNA, read in part, is TGTGCCAGCGTGCCGACACTCTATGCT. Protein: CASVPTLYA. The full CDR3 protein reads CASVPTLYAEQFF.

The sample holds a few counts of this clone. Mouse gene names apply. The read gets to within 4 residues of the CDR3 end, and the germline J gene fills in the rest. The V and J genes are TRBV19 and TRBJ1-2; D perhaps matches TRBD1 (6 bases). Germline lookup yields CDR1 FNHDT and CDR2 SITEND (reference sequence). Trimming took 4 bases from V and 4 from J, leaving 11 bases between them. There are 13 residues in the CDR3. CDR3 DNA, as far as it was read: TGTGCCAGCAGTTTCAACAGGGCCTCC. Encoded protein: CASSFNRAS. The entire CDR3 protein is CASSFNRASDYTF.

Ten or more counts support this clone. The listed genes are named as in mouse. Read data end 4 residues before the CDR3 end; the end is taken from the germline J gene. The chain joins TRBV13-3 to TRBJ2-1; 14 nucleotides agree with TRBD2. The CDR3 consists of 16 residues. Per the germline V gene, CDR1 is NNHDY and CDR2 is SYVADS. CDR3 DNA, as far as it was read: TGTGCCAGCAGTGAGGGACTGGGGGGGCGTTGGGCT. It translates to CASSEGLGGRWA. The CDR3 in full is CASSEGLGGRWAEQFF.

This clone was seen repeatedly, ten times or more. Gene names denote mouse genes. The read terminates 4 residues before the CDR3 end, so the remaining end is supplied by the germline J gene. V usage is TRBV13-3 and J usage is TRBJ2-5; no definite D call. The germline V gene has CDR1 NNHDY and CDR2 SYVADS. CDR3 length equals 13 residues. Trimming removed 4 bases at V and 2 bases at J, with 8 bases between. CDR3 DNA (partial): TGTGCCAGCAGTCCCGACACCCAAGAC. Translating gives CASSPDTQD. The entire CDR3 is CASSPDTQDTQYF.

Worth noting for this clone: Genes and germline are mouse. The observed sequence ends 4 residues before the CDR3 terminus, with the missing tail filled in from the germline J gene. V and J are TRBV13-3 and TRBJ2-3; TRBD2 matches at 9 bases. Germline CDR1 is NNHDY and CDR2 is SYVADS. The CDR3 is 16 residues long. Germline trimming cut 2 bases from V and 1 base from J; bases unmatched to any gene: 5. CDR3 residues: CASSDNWGEGAETLYF. CDR3 DNA, as far as it was read: TGTGCCAGCAGTGACAACTGGGGGGAGGGTGCAGAA.

In regard to this clone: Gene and germline names: mouse. The CDR3 end lies 4 residues beyond the end of the read and is filled in from the germline J gene. The rearrangement links TRBV13-3 to TRBJ2-1; 8 positions match TRBD1. CDR3 length equals 17 residues. Germline CDR1 NNHDY, CDR2 SYVADS. The V segment lost 1 base and the J segment 3 bases; nucleotides outside the gene matches: 9. The part of the CDR3 DNA that was read is TGTGCCAGCAGTGATACCCTAACAGGGGGTGGCTATGCT. Translated: CASSDTLTGGGYA. The whole CDR3 protein is CASSDTLTGGGYAEQFF.

Turning to this clone: The gene names here belong to mouse. Read sequence stops 4 residues before the CDR3 end, and the germline J gene provides the missing end. V is TRBV13-2 and J is TRBJ1-4, with a possible D match to TRBD1 (5 bases). Germline CDR1 and CDR2: NNHNN and SYGAGS (reference sequence). V was shortened by 2 bases and J by 3 bases, with 11 bases between the two germline ends. This CDR3 region has 15 residues. CDR3 bases read: TGTGCCAGCGGTGAATTGGACAACACCAACGAA. It yields the protein CASGELDNTNE. The entire CDR3 reads CASGELDNTNERLFF.

This clone was recorded a few times. The genes and germline here are from mouse. The read ends 4 residues shy of where the CDR3 ends; the end is completed using the germline J gene. The chain carries TRBV13-3 and TRBJ2-3; 9 nucleotides align to TRBD2. Per the germline V gene, CDR1 is NNHDY and CDR2 is SYVADS. The CDR3 has 16 residues. With 2 bases clipped from V and 2 bases from J, the junction kept 6 bases outside the gene matches. CDR3 region: CASSEVGGRDAETLYF. The CDR3 DNA, read in part, is TGTGCCAGCAGTGAAGTGGGGGGGCGCGATGCAGAA.

This clone has just a few counts. Gene names are the mouse ones. The DNA ends 4 residues before the CDR3 does, and the rest of the CDR3 is filled in from the germline J gene. The rearrangement joins TRBV13-2 to TRBJ1-2; D is possibly TRBD1 (5 bases). The CDR3 loop spans 12 amino acids. Trimming shortened V by 5 bases and J by 0 bases, and 5 bases separated the two germline ends. Germline V gene data show CDR1 as NNHNN and CDR2 as SYGAGS (reference sequence). The covered CDR3 bases are TGTGCCAGCGGACAGGCAAACTCC. This encodes CASGQANS. The entire CDR3 protein reads CASGQANSDYTF.

This clone was counted many times. Mouse germline and gene names are used. The CDR3 extends 4 residues past the end of the read, so its final part is completed from the germline J gene. This rearrangement joins TRBV13-3 to TRBJ2-5; 8 bases line up with TRBD2. J gave up 1 base and V 1 base, and 5 bases lay outside the gene matches. Per germline, CDR1 NNHDY and CDR2 SYVADS. The CDR3 contains 16 residues. The CDR3 bases that were read are TGTGCCAGCAGTGATCCCCCGACTGGGGACCAAGAC. Translated, it gives CASSDPPTGDQD. The CDR3 reads in full as CASSDPPTGDQDTQYF.

Many counts were recorded for this clone. Gene names denote mouse genes. Sequencing ends 4 residues short of the CDR3 end; the germline J gene provides the rest. This chain connects TRBV13-3 to TRBJ2-3, with TRBD2 identical over 9 bases. The V segment lost 6 bases and the J segment 0 bases; nucleotides outside the gene matches: 2. CDR1 NNHDY and CDR2 SYVADS come from the germline V gene. This CDR3 region has 14 residues. The CDR3 region is CASTGLGSAETLYF. The sequenced CDR3 bases are TGTGCCAGCACAGGACTGGGGAGTGCAGAA.

This clone showed up just a few times. Gene labels here are mouse ones. The missing CDR3 end, 4 residues past where the read stops, is filled in from the germline J gene. This chain joins TRBV13-1 and TRBJ2-3, with a weak D call TRBD1 (5 bases). Germline CDR1 reads NSHNY; CDR2 reads SYGAGN. V lost 7 bases to trimming and J lost 0 bases, with 6 bases between them. CDR3 length: 12 amino acids. This CDR3 is CASQGSAETLYF. Incomplete CDR3 DNA: TGTGCCAGCCAGGGAAGTGCAGAA.

As to this clone: All gene names here are mouse names. CDR3 region: CASSLRLGVYAEQFF. CDR3 DNA, as far as it was read: TGTGCCAGCAGTCTCCGACTGGGGGTGTATGCT. The gene calls are TRBV13-3 and TRBJ2-1, with 9 bases fitting TRBD2. The DNA ends 4 residues before the CDR3 does, and the rest of the CDR3 is filled in from the germline J gene. Germline-derived CDR1 and CDR2 are NNHDY and SYVADS. The V segment lost 4 bases and the J segment 4 bases; nucleotides outside the gene matches: 6. This CDR3 comprises 15 residues.

This clone was picked up many times. Gene labels here are mouse ones. The read terminates 4 residues ahead of where the CDR3 ends, so the germline J gene completes it. The chain couples TRBV13-3 to TRBJ2-1; D is perhaps TRBD2 (6 bases). Trimming stripped 0 bases from V and 0 bases from J, with 10 bases between. CDR1 is NNHDY, CDR2 SYVADS, per germline. The CDR3 has 16 residues. The DNA read from the CDR3 is TGTGCCAGCAGTGATGCTGGGGCCCCTAACTATGCT. This sequence encodes CASSDAGAPNYA. The whole CDR3 protein reads CASSDAGAPNYAEQFF.

This clone has only a few counts. The genes are named according to mouse. Read data end 4 residues before the CDR3 end; the end is taken from the germline J gene. The chain couples TRBV1 to TRBJ2-5; 9 bases line up with TRBD2. Germline trimming cut 5 bases from V and 2 bases from J; bases unmatched to any gene: 5. The germline V gene has CDR1 NSQYPW and CDR2 LRSPGD (reference sequence). The CDR3 sequence is 15 residues long. The CDR3 DNA, read in part, is TGCACCTGCAGTCCTGGGACTGGGAGCCAAGAC. The encoded protein is CTCSPGTGSQD. The CDR3 as a whole reads CTCSPGTGSQDTQYF.

This clone appeared many times. A mismatch at residue 11 separates the TCRdb protein from the translated DNA, so the protein presented here was translated from the DNA. Gene names and germline refer to mouse. From the germline J gene comes the end of the CDR3, since the read stops 3 residues before it. The chain is built from TRBV5 and TRBJ1-6; D remains unclear. TRBJ1-6 is known as an ORF, though its function is uncertain. Looked up from germline, CDR1 is LGHNA and CDR2 is YNLKQL (reference sequence). With 2 bases removed from V and 0 bases from J, the gap between germline ends came to 2 bases. The CDR3 spans 14 residues. The CDR3 region is CASSQNSYNSPLYF. CDR3 bases read: TGTGCCAGCAGCCAAAATTCCTATAATTCGCCC.

Worth noting for this clone: These gene names are mouse names. With the read ending 4 residues before the CDR3 end, the germline J gene is used to fill in that end. The V gene is TRBV5, the J gene TRBJ2-1; 12 bases fit TRBD2. CDR3 length equals 15 residues. J lost 6 bases, V lost 3 bases, and 3 bases had no gene match. Germline CDR1 LGHNA, CDR2 YNLKQL (reference sequence). This CDR3 is CASSQTGGALAEQFF. CDR3 bases read: TGTGCCAGCAGCCAGACTGGGGGGGCGCTTGCT.